Following are 22 T cell receptor beta chains from one sample sequenced in a study of immune characterization of retroperitoneal liposarcoma. A single record per CDR3 protein comes from TCRdb applying MiXCR to the PCR reads. The sample yields 8,000 or so distinct CDR3 sequences, about 46% seen once. Sequencing was done on a sample of tumor tissue. The origin of the receptors is a male donor with retroperitoneal liposarcoma.

This clonotype was seen more than once but under ten times. The V call is TRBV7-3, the J call TRBJ2-1, with 11 bases identical to TRBD1. This CDR3 comprises 15 residues. V trimming: 5 bases; J trimming: 10 bases; junction bases outside the gene matches: 10. Germline lookup yields CDR1 SGHTA and CDR2 FQGTGA. CDR3 nucleotide sequence: TGTGCCAGCAGCCACGGACAGGGGGCCTCCTACGAGCAGTTCTTC. It codes for CASSHGQGASYEQFF.

This chain connects TRBV5-4 to TRBJ2-1; D is ambiguous. The tail of the sequence fits TRBJ2-7 better, so the J call may be wrong. The CDR3 length is 13 residues. Germline V gives CDR1 SGHNT, CDR2 YYREEE (reference sequence). This CDR3 reads CASSFSGSREQYF. For the CDR3, the DNA is TGTGCCAGCAGCTTCTCCGGGTCTCGCGAGCAGTACTTC.

The rearrangement joins TRBV6-6 to TRBJ1-1, with D uncertain. Per the germline V gene, CDR1 is MNHNY and CDR2 is SVGAGI (reference sequence). The germline V and J ends were trimmed by 0 bases and 5 bases, with 13 bases remaining between them. The CDR3 contains 15 residues. For the CDR3, the DNA is TGTGCCAGCAGTTACTCGACCCCGGGCTATACTGAAGCTTTCTTT. Protein product: CASSYSTPGYTEAFF.

The rearrangement uses TRBV27 and TRBJ1-1, with D unresolved. Trimming pared 10 bases from V and 5 bases from J, leaving 29 bases between. The CDR3 is 17 residues long. Germline V gives CDR1 MNHEY, CDR2 SMNVEV (reference sequence). CDR3 bases: TGTGCCACCCTCCCTCGGGCGGTACAAATTCAAGGAACTGAAGCTTTCTTT. This translates into CATLPRAVQIQGTEAFF.

Concerning this clonotype: The CDR3 does not close with the conserved phenylalanine or tryptophan, likely indicating a read error. The DNA is left out, because the CDR3 cannot be placed on it with certainty; the CDR3 is given as TCRdb lists it. This chain joins TRBV4-3 and TRBJ2-1; TRBD1 is the table's D call and was not checked against the DNA. Termini included, the CDR3 measures 20 amino acids. Germline values: CDR1 LGHNA, CDR2 YSLEER. CDR3 sequence reads: CASSQDTALQSHRFPVQKLS.

The chain carries TRBV6-4 and TRBJ2-5; 16 bases line up with TRBD2. This CDR3 has 16 amino acids. V dropped 6 bases and J dropped 11; count of bases not matched to a gene: 12. Germline loops: CDR1 MRHNA, CDR2 SNTAGT. The CDR3 nucleotides are TGTGCCAGCAGCCGGGGACTAGCGGGAGGGCCGGGTGAGCAGTACTTC. It yields the protein CASSRGLAGGPGEQYF.

This chain uses TRBV11-3 with TRBJ2-5; no clear D gene. Per germline, CDR1 SGHNT and CDR2 YENEEA. The CDR3 runs 13 residues. V was pared by 2 bases and J by 0 bases, with 4 bases between. CDR3 sequence reads: CASSLTYQETQYF. The CDR3 nucleotides read TGTGCCAGCAGCTTAACCTACCAAGAGACCCAGTACTTC.

In this sample, this clonotype turned up once. The chain carries TRBV6-2 or TRBV6-3 and TRBJ2-1, with 7 bases lining up with TRBD2. Germline V gene lookup returns CDR1 MNHEY and CDR2 SVGEGT. Losses at the gene ends were 5 bases for V and 4 bases for J; bases not matched to a gene: 14. The CDR3 is 17 amino acids. CDR3 residues: CASSEYEPGGIYNEQFF. The CDR3 DNA reads TGTGCCAGCAGTGAATATGAGCCGGGGGGTATTTACAATGAGCAGTTCTTC.

This clonotype was seen at least ten times. The rearrangement links TRBV6-1 to TRBJ2-3, with no clear D. The CDR3 has 16 amino acids. V lost 1 base, J lost 1 base, and 12 bases lay in between. In germline, CDR1 is MNHNS, CDR2 SASEGT. In DNA, the CDR3 is TGTGCCAGCAGTGAAGGTTGGGGATTCGGCACAGATACGCAGTATTTT. Its protein product is CASSEGWGFGTDTQYF.

This clonotype was recorded once. This chain's CDR3 is CASSEASPGTQYF. The CDR3 nucleotides are TGTGCCAGCAGTGAAGCGTCGCCAGGTACGCAGTATTTT. The chain has TRBV6-1 and TRBJ2-5; D is undetermined. The assigned J gene may be wrong: the sequence end matches TRBJ2-3 better. The length of the CDR3 is 13 residues. The germline CDR1 and CDR2 sequences are MNHNS and SASEGT.

The chain has TRBV28 and TRBJ1-2; D ambiguous. Trimming pared 3 bases from V and 4 bases from J, leaving 6 bases between. There are 12 residues in the CDR3. Germline CDR1 reads MDHEN; CDR2 reads SYDVKM. The CDR3 DNA reads TGTGCCAGCAGTTTCAATACCTATGGCTACACCTTC. This gives the protein CASSFNTYGYTF.

The J gene is TRBJ2-5, the V gene TRBV7-8, with a tentative D call TRBD1 (6 bases). The end of the DNA fits TRBJ2-1 better, so the J call may be wrong. The CDR3 is 13 residues long. Per germline, CDR1 SGHVS and CDR2 FQNEAQ. The CDR3 sequence: CASSFGQNNEQFF. For the CDR3, the DNA is TGTGCCAGCAGCTTTGGACAGAACAATGAGCAGTTCTTC.

The chain recombines TRBV27 with TRBJ2-1, with 7 bases matching TRBD1. The CDR3 has 16 amino acids. The germline V gene encodes CDR1 MNHEY and CDR2 SMNVEV (reference sequence). V lost 4 bases and J lost 3; bases outside the gene matches: 9. CDR3: CASSSYRGLYYNEQFF. Written as DNA, the CDR3 is TGTGCCAGCAGTTCGTACAGGGGATTATACTACAATGAGCAGTTCTTC.

V usage is TRBV27 and J usage is TRBJ1-1; no reliable D call. The CDR3 runs to 12 residues. V shed 6 bases and J shed 4 bases, with 9 bases lying between them. In germline, CDR1 is MNHEY, CDR2 SMNVEV (reference sequence). CDR3 amino acids: CASSRAPTEAFF. CDR3 DNA: TGTGCCAGCAGCAGAGCCCCCACTGAAGCTTTCTTT.

This rearrangement joins TRBV7-2 to TRBJ2-5; the D is unclear. Germline V CDR1 and CDR2: SGHTA, FQGNSA. Trimming pared 4 bases from V and 4 bases from J, leaving 7 bases between. The CDR3 is 12 residues long. CDR3 region: CASSSWRETQYF. CDR3 DNA sequence: TGTGCCAGCAGCTCCTGGCGAGAGACCCAGTACTTC. The complete variable domain, with remaining parts taken from reference TRBV7-2 and TRBJ2-5, reads GAGVSQSPSNKVTEKGKDVELRCDPISGHTALYWYRQSLGQGLEFLIYFQGNSAPDKSGLPSDRFSAERTGGSVSTLTIQRTQQEDSAVYLCASSSWRETQYFGPGTRLLVL.

A few counts support this clonotype. The chain joins TRBV7-8 to TRBJ2-5, with 7 nucleotides matching TRBD1. Matching the DNA end better, TRBJ2-1 makes the J call doubtful. This CDR3 region has 14 residues. Germline-derived CDR1 and CDR2 are SGHVS and FQNEAQ. This CDR3 reads CASSLGQGYNEQFF. In DNA, the CDR3 is TGTGCCAGCAGCTTAGGACAGGGATACAATGAGCAGTTCTTC.

The gene calls are TRBV6-1 and TRBJ2-1, with a weak D call TRBD2 (6 bases). This CDR3 comprises 16 residues. V was cut by 4 bases and J by 2 bases, with 15 bases left in between. Germline loops: CDR1 MNHNS, CDR2 SASEGT. The CDR3 here is CASSGAWGRTYNEQFF. CDR3 DNA: TGTGCCAGCAGTGGTGCTTGGGGGAGGACCTACAATGAGCAGTTCTTC.

This clonotype is labeled medium-sized (0.01 to 0.1%). The chain employs TRBV6-6 and TRBJ2-1; 8 bases are a match to TRBD2. The J call could be wrong; TRBJ2-7 is a better fit for the DNA end. In germline, CDR1 is MNHNY, CDR2 SVGAGI (reference sequence). There are 17 residues in the CDR3. The CDR3 reads CASSYSTPGRGGYEQYF. The CDR3, as DNA: TGTGCCAGCAGTTACTCGACCCCGGGCCGGGGGGGCTACGAGCAGTACTTC.

The chain recombines TRBV12-3 or TRBV12-4 with TRBJ2-3, with D possibly being TRBD1 (6 bases). V was pared by 5 bases and J by 4 bases, with 16 bases between. The CDR3 covers 15 residues. CDR3 protein: CASSLTGVLPDTQYF. The CDR3 coding sequence is TGTGCCAGCAGTCTGACAGGAGTTCTGCCAGATACGCAGTATTTT.

Judged by abundance, this clonotype is medium-sized (0.01 to 0.1%). This chain uses TRBV7-8 with TRBJ2-6, with no clear D. V was trimmed by 3 bases and J by 0 bases, leaving 15 bases between them. This CDR3 region has 18 residues. Germline-derived CDR1 and CDR2 are SGHVS and FQNEAQ. The CDR3 region is CASSLVGVDLSGANVLTF. The DNA of the CDR3 is TGTGCCAGCAGCTTGGTAGGAGTCGATCTCTCTGGGGCCAACGTCCTGACTTTC.

The chain employs TRBV6-1 and TRBJ2-5; 8 nucleotides match TRBD1. The closer fit of TRBJ2-7 to the DNA end suggests the J call may be wrong. CDR1 and CDR2 (germline): MNHNS, SASEGT. The length of the CDR3 is 14 residues. The CDR3 spells CASLQGGIPYEQYF. CDR3 DNA: TGTGCCAGTTTACAGGGGGGAATCCCCTACGAGCAGTACTTC.

V and J are TRBV12-3 or TRBV12-4 and TRBJ2-1; D is unresolved. The DNA end is more similar to TRBJ2-7, so the J call may be wrong. The CDR3 is 11 amino acids. The CDR3 is CASSRNYEQYF. The CDR3 DNA reads TGTGCCAGCAGCCGCAACTACGAGCAGTACTTC.